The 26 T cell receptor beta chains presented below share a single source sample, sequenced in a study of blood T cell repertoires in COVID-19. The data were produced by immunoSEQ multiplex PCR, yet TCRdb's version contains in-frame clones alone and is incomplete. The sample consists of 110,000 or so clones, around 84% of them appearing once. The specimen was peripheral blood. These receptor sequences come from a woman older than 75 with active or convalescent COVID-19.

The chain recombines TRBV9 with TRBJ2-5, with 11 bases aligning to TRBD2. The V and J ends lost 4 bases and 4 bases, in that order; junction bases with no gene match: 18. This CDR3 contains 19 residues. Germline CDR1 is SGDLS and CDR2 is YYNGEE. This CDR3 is CASSPRSLLAGGRRETQYF. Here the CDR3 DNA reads TGTGCCAGCAGCCCCCGCTCTTTGTTAGCGGGAGGGAGGAGAGAGACCCAGTACTTC.

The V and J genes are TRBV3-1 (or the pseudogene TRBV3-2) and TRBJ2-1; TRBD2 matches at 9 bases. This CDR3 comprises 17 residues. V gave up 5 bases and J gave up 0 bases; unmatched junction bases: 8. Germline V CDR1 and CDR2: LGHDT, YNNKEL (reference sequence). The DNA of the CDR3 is TGTGCCAGCAGCAACAGACTAGCGGCAACCTCCTACAATGAGCAGTTCTTC. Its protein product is CASSNRLAATSYNEQFF.

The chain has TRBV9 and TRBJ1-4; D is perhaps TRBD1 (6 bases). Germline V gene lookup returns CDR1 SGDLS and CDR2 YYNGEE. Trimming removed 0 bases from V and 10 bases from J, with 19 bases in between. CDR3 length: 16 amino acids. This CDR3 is CASSVGVGTLGGKLFF. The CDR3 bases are TGTGCCAGCAGCGTAGGCGTCGGGACACTCGGCGGAAAACTGTTTTTT.

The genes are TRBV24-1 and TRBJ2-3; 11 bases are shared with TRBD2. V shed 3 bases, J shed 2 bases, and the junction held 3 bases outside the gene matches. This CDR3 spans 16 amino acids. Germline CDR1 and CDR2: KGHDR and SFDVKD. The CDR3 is CATSDLAGGITDTQYF. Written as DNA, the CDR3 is TGTGCCACCAGTGATCTAGCGGGAGGAATCACAGATACGCAGTATTTT.

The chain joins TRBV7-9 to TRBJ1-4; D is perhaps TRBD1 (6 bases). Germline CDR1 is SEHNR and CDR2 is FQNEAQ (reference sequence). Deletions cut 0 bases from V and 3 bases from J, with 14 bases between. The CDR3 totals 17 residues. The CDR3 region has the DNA TGTGCCAGCAGCTTAGCTGCCTTAGCAGGGGCTAATGAAAAACTGTTTTTT. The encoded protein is CASSLAALAGANEKLFF.

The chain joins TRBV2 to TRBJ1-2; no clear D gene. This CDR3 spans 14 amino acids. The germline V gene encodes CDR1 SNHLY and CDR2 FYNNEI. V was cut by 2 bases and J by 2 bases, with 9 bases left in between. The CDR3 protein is CASSEFRRNYGYTF. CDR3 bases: TGTGCCAGCAGTGAATTTCGTAGAAACTATGGCTACACCTTC.

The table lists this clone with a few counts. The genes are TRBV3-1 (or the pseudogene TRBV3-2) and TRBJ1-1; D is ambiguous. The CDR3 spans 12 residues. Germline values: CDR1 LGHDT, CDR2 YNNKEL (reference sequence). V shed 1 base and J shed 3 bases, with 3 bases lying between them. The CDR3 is CASSQVDTEAFF. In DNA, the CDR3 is TGTGCCAGCAGCCAAGTCGACACTGAAGCTTTCTTT.

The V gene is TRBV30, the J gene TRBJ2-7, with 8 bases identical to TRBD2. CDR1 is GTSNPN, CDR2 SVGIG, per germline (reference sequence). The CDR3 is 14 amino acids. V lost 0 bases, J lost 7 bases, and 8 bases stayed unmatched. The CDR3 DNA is TGTGCCTGGAGTGTAGTGGCGGGGGGCCGGGAGCAGTACTTC. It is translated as CAWSVVAGGREQYF.

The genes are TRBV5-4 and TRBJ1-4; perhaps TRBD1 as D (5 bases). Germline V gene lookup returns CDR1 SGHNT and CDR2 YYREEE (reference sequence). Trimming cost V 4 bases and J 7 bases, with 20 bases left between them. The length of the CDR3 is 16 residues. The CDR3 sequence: CASSGRTYGSPEKLFF. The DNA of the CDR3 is TGTGCCAGCAGCGGACGGACATATGGGTCCCCTGAAAAACTGTTTTTT.

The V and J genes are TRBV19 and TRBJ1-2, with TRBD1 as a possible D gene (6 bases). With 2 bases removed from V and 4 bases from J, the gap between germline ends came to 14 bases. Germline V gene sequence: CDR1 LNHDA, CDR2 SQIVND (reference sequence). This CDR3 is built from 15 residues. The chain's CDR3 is CASSITGAGVYGYTF. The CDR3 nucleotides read TGTGCCAGTAGTATAACCGGGGCAGGGGTCTATGGCTACACCTTC.

The CDR3, as DNA: TGTGCCAGCAGTGAACCGGACACCTTCTATGGCTACACCTTC. Amino acids: CASSEPDTFYGYTF. This chain links TRBV25-1 with TRBJ1-2, with a possible D match to TRBD1 (5 bases). The germline V gene has CDR1 MGHDK and CDR2 SYGVNS. This CDR3 is built from 14 residues. The ends were cut back, 2 bases at V and 4 bases at J, with 11 bases in the middle.

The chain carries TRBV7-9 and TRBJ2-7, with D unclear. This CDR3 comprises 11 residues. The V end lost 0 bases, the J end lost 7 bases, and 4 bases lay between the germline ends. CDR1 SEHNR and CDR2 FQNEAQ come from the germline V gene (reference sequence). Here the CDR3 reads CASSLAKEQYF. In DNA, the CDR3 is TGTGCCAGCAGCTTAGCTAAAGAGCAGTACTTC. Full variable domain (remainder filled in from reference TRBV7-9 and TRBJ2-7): DTGVSQNPRHKITKRGQNVTFRCDPISEHNRLYWYRQTLGQGPEFLTYFQNEAQLEKSRLLSDRFSAERPKGSFSTLEIQRTEQGDSAMYLCASSLAKEQYFGPGTRLTVT.

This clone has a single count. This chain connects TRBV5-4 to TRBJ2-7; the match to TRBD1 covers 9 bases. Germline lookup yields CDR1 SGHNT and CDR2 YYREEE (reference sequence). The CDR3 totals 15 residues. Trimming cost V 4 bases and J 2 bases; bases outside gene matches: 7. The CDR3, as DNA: TGTGCCAGCAGCCTAGAGGGACAGGGAGCCTACGAGCAGTACTTC. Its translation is CASSLEGQGAYEQYF.

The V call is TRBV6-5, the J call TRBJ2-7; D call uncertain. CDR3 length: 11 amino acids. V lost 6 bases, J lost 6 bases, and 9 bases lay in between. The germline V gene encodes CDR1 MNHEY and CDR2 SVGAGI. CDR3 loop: CASRQPPEQYF. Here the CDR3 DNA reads TGTGCCAGCAGACAGCCCCCCGAGCAGTACTTC.

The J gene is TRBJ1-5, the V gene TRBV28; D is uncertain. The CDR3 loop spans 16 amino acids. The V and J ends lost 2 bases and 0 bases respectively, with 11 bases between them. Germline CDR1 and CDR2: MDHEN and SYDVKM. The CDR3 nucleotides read TGTGCCAGCAGTTTAGAGGCCGCAAATAGCAATCAGCCCCAGCATTTT. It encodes CASSLEAANSNQPQHF.

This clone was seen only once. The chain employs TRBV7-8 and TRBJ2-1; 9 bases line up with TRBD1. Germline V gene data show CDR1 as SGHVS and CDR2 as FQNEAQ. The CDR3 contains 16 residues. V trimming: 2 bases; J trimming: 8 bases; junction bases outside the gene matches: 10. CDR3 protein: CASSLREGQGRDEQFF. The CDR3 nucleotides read TGTGCCAGCAGCTTACGTGAAGGACAGGGGAGAGATGAGCAGTTCTTC.

CDR3 region: CASSLVSGSSYNEQFF. As DNA, the CDR3 is TGCGCCAGCAGCTTGGTTAGCGGGAGCTCCTACAATGAGCAGTTCTTC. The chain employs TRBV5-1 and TRBJ2-1, with TRBD2 matching 9 bases. Germline loops: CDR1 SGHRS, CDR2 YFSETQ. V shed 0 bases, J shed 0 bases, and the junction held 1 base outside the gene matches. The CDR3 spans 16 residues.

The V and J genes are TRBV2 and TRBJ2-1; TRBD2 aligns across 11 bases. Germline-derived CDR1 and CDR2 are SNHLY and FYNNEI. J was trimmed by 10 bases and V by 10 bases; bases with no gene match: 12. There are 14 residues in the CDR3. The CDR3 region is CATQWLAGGGEQFF. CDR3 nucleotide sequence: TGTGCCACCCAGTGGCTAGCGGGAGGAGGAGAGCAGTTCTTC. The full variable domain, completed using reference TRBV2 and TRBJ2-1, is EPEVTQTPSHQVTQMGQEVILRCVPISNHLYFYWYRQILGQKVEFLVSFYNNEISEKSEIFDDQFSVERPDGSNFTLKIRSTKLEDSAMYFCATQWLAGGGEQFFGPGTRLTVL.

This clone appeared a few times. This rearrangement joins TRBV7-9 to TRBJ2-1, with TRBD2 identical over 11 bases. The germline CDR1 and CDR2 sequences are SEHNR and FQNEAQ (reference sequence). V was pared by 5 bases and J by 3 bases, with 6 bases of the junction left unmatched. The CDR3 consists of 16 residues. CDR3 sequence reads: CASSPLAGVSYNEQFF. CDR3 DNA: TGTGCCAGCAGCCCACTAGCGGGAGTCAGCTACAATGAGCAGTTCTTC.

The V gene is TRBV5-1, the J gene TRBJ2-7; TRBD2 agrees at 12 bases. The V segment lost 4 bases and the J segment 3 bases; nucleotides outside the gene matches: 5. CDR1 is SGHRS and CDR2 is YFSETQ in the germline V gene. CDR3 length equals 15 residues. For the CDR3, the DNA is TGCGCCAGCAGCGCATTGACTAGCGGGAGCTACGAGCAGTACTTC. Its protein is CASSALTSGSYEQYF.

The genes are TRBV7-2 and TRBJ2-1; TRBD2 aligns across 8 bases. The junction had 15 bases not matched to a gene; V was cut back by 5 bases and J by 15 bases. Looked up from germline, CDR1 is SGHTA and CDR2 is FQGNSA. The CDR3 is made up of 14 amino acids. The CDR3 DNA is TGTGCCAGCAGCCCCCCACTTGGAGCGGGAGATCCGTTCTTC. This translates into CASSPPLGAGDPFF.

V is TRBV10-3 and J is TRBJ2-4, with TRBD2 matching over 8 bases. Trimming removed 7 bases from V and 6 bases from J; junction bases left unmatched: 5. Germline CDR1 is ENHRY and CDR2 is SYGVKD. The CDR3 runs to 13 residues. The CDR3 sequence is CAITNGRANIQYF. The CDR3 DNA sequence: TGTGCCATCACAAACGGGAGGGCAAACATTCAGTACTTC.

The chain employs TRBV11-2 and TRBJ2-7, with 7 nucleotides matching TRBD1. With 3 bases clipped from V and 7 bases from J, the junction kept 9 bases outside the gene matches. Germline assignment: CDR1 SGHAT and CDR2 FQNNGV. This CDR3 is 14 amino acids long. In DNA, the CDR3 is TGTGCCAGCAGCTTTGGGACAGTGGCTTGGGAGCAGTACTTC. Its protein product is CASSFGTVAWEQYF.

The CDR3 protein is CASRLGGVGSYNSPLHF. The CDR3 DNA sequence: TGTGCCAGCAGGCTCGGGGGGGTGGGCTCCTATAATTCACCCCTCCACTTT. The chain has TRBV28 and TRBJ1-6, with a possible D match to TRBD1 (5 bases). Germline assignment: CDR1 MDHEN and CDR2 SYDVKM. V dropped 6 bases and J dropped 0 bases, with 15 bases sitting between them. CDR3 length: 17 residues.

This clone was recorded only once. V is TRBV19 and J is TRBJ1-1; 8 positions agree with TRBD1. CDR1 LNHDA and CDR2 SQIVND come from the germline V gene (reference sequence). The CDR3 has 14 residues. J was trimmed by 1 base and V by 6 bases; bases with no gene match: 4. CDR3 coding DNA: TGTGCCAGTAGACAGGGGGAGAGGAACACTGAAGCTTTCTTT. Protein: CASRQGERNTEAFF.

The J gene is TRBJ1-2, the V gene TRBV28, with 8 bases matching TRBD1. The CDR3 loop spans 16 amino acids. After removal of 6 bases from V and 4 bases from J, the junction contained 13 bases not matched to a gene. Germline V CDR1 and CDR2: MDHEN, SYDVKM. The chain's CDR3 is CASRRRQGWGGYGYTF. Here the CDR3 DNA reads TGTGCCAGCAGACGACGACAGGGGTGGGGTGGCTATGGCTACACCTTC.